This TCR beta chain was recorded in a study of T cell changes during pregnancy in multiple sclerosis. There are 15 residues in the CDR3. Per the germline V gene, CDR1 is GTSNPN and CDR2 is SVGIG (reference sequence). V shed 2 bases and J 6 bases; nucleotides not matched to a gene: 9. TCRdb keeps only in-frame clones here, not all; method: immunoSEQ multiplex PCR. The data show tens of thousands of clones, with approximately 90% seen just once and around 12% held by the top ten. The rearrangement joins TRBV30 to TRBJ2-5; 10 nucleotides line up with TRBD1. This sample comprised CD8+ T cells from peripheral blood mononuclear cells, obtained in the first trimester of pregnancy. The TCR was taken from a female donor with multiple sclerosis, enrolled in a pregnancy study. The CDR3 nucleotides are TGTGCCTGGAGTAAACCGGGACAGGGGACAAAGACCCAGTACTTC. Translating it yields CAWSKPGQGTKTQYF.